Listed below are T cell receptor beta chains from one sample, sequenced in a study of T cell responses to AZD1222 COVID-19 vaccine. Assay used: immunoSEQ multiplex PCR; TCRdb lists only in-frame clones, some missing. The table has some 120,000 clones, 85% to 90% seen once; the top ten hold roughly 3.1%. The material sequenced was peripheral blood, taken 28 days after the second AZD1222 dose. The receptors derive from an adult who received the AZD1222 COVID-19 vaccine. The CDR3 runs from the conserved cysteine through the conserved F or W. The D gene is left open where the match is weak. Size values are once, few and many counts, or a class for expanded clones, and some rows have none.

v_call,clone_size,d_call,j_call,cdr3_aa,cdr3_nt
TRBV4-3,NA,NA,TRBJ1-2,CASSQVERTKVGYTF,TGCGCCAGCAGCCAAGTTGAACGGACCAAAGTCGGCTACACCTTC
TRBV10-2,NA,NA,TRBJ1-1,CASSAGETEAFF,TGCGCCAGCAGCGCCGGGGAGACTGAAGCTTTCTTT
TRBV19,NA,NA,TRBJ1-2,CASSIDRQGGGYTF,TGTGCCAGTAGTATAGATCGCCAGGGTGGAGGCTACACCTTC
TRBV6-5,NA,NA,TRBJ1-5,CASRRSRDQPQHF,TGTGCCAGCAGGCGATCCCGGGATCAGCCCCAGCATTTT
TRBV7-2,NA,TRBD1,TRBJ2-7,CASSLYWDRAYEQYF,TGTGCCAGCAGCTTATATTGGGACAGAGCCTACGAGCAGTACTTC
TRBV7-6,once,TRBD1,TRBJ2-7,CASSLAWTGMEEQYF,TGTGCCAGCAGCTTGGCGTGGACAGGGATGGAAGAGCAGTACTTC
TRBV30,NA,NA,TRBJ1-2,CAWSGGGAGYGYTF,TGTGCCTGGAGTGGGGGGGGCGCAGGTTATGGCTACACCTTC
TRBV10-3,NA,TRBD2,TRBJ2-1,CAISDGLAGTYNEQFF,TGTGCCATCAGTGACGGACTAGCGGGTACCTACAATGAGCAGTTCTTC
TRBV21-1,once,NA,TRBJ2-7,CAAPTHGQGFYEQYF,TGTGCCGCACCCACCCATGGACAGGGTTTTTACGAGCAGTACTTC
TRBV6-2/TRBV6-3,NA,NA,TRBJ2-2,CASSYGGAVSTGELFF,TGTGCCAGCAGTTACGGGGGGGCTGTTTCCACCGGGGAGCTGTTTTTT
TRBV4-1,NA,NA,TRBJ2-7,CASSKAPPFDKSYEQYF,TGCGCCAGCAGCAAGGCTCCACCCTTCGACAAATCCTACGAGCAGTACTTC
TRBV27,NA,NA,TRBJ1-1,CASSLSIGAEAFF,TGTGCCAGCAGTTTATCGATCGGGGCCGAAGCTTTCTTT
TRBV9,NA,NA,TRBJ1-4,CASSVGTDPREKLFF,TGTGCCAGCAGCGTAGGAACGGACCCGCGCGAAAAACTGTTTTTT
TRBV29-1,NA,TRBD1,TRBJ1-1,CSVTLGQGTEAFF,TGCAGCGTGACCCTTGGACAGGGCACTGAAGCTTTCTTT
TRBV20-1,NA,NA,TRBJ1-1,CSASSSYRWRGGNTEAFF,TGCAGTGCTAGTAGCTCCTATAGATGGAGGGGCGGGAACACTGAAGCTTTCTTT
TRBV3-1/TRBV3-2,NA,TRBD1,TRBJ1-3,CASSQGTGTRNTIYF,TGTGCCAGCAGCCAAGGGACAGGAACGCGAAACACCATATATTTT
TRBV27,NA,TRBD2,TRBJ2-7,CASSSSSGGDYEQYF,TGTGCCAGCAGCTCATCCAGCGGGGGGGACTACGAGCAGTACTTC
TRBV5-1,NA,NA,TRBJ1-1,CASSLAPPYPEAFF,TGCGCCAGCAGCTTGGCGCCTCCTTACCCCGAAGCTTTCTTT